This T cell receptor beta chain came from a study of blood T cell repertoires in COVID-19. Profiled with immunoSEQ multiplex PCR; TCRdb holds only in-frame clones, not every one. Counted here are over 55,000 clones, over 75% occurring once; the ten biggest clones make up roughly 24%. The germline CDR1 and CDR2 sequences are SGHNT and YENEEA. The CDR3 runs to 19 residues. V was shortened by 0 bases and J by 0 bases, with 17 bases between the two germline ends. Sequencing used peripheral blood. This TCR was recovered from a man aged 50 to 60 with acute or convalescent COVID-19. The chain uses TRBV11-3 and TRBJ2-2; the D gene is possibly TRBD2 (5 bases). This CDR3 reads CASSLEGKWRRSNTGELFF. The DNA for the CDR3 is TGTGCCAGCAGCTTAGAGGGAAAGTGGAGGAGATCGAACACCGGGGAGCTGTTTTTT.